This T cell receptor (beta chain) was identified in a study of T cell responses to AZD1222 COVID-19 vaccine. Study findings and constraints: Rises in breadth and depth of Spike-specific TCRs came after two AZD1222 doses. Reportedly, nearly half of unique spike TCRs recognized epitopes outside B.1.351/B.1.1.7 mutations. There were mostly white British donors and more females than males, and clonal diversity was possibly underestimated. Along spike, vaccine-associated CD4 TCRs were found throughout, with dominance at 160-218 and 743-854.

Only in-frame clones appear in the TCRdb table, and some are missing; sequencing was by immunoSEQ multiplex PCR. The sample holds under 150,000 clones; more than 85% are singletons and the top ten take approximately 2.1%. In regard to this clone: Its antigen is not identified.

The CDR3 spans 13 residues. In germline, CDR1 is SGHNT, CDR2 YYREEE (reference sequence). The V and J ends lost 6 bases and 4 bases respectively, with 14 bases between them. The rearrangement joins TRBV5-4 to TRBJ2-7, with a possible D match to TRBD1 (6 bases). This material consisted of peripheral blood, taken 28 days after the second AZD1222 dose. The receptor was isolated from an adult who received the AZD1222 COVID-19 vaccine. The CDR3 DNA sequence: TGTGCCAGCACTGTACAGGGAATATACGAGCAGTACTTC. It translates to CASTVQGIYEQYF.